This T cell receptor beta chain was captured in a study of blood T cells in healthy people across ages. Primed by a sample-barcoded 5' primer and a J-beta primer mix, a second PCR proceeded for about 7 to 12 cycles. Each of the cDNA molecules was tagged by a template-switch adaptor with 12 random nucleotides. TCRdb re-derived calls from the 5' RACE reads in MiXCR, one entry per CDR3 protein. The table includes some 900,000 distinct CDR3 sequences, around 46% detected once. Deletions cut 5 bases from V and 10 bases from J, with 21 bases between. In germline, CDR1 is SGHTA, CDR2 FQGNSA. The CDR3 length is 15 residues.

The chain employs TRBV7-2 and TRBJ2-1; D is possibly TRBD1 or TRBD2 (6 bases each). This clonotype was sampled from a man aged 25-45 years in good health. The sequenced material came from blood. CDR3 loop: CASSPDRGGRREQFF. CDR3 bases: TGTGCCAGCAGCCCCGACCGAGGGGGGCGCAGGGAGCAGTTCTTC.